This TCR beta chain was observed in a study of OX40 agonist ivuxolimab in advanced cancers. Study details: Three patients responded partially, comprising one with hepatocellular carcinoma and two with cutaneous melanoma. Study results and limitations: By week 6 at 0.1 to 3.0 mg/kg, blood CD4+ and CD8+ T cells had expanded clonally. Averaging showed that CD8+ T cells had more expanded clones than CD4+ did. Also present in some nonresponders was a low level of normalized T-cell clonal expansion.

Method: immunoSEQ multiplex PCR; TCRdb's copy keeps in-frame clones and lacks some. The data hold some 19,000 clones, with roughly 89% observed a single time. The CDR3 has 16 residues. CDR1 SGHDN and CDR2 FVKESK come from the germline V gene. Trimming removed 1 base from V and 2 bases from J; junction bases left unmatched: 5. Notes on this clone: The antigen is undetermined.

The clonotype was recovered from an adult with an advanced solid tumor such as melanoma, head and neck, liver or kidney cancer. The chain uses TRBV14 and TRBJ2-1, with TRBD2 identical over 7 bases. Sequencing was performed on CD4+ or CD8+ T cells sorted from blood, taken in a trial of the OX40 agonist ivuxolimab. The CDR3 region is CASSQGAGRTYNEQFF. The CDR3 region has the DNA TGTGCCAGCAGCCAAGGGGCCGGGAGGACCTACAATGAGCAGTTCTTC.